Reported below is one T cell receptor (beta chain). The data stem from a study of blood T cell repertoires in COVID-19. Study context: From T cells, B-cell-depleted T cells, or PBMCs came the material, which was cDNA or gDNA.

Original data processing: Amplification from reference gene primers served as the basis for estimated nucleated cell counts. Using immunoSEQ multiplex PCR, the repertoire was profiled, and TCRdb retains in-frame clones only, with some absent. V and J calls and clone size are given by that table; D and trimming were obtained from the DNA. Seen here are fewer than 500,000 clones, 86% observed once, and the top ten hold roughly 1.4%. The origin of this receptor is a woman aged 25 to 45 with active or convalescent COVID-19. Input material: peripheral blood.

The CDR3 loop is CASSDFQGAPYNEQFF. The CDR3 bases are TGTGCCAGCAGTGATTTCCAGGGGGCCCCCTACAATGAGCAGTTCTTC. V is TRBV2 and J is TRBJ2-1; 8 bases map to TRBD1. Germline loops: CDR1 SNHLY, CDR2 FYNNEI. The V segment lost 3 bases and the J segment 2 bases; nucleotides outside the gene matches: 6. The CDR3 sequence is 16 residues long.